The 27 T cell receptor beta chains listed next were all sequenced from one sample in a study of blood T cell repertoires in COVID-19. Profiling relied on immunoSEQ multiplex PCR, and the TCRdb table lists in-frame clones only, not all of them. Here the sample spans roughly 75,000 clones, approximately 85% being singletons. Source material: peripheral blood. These receptors came from a man aged 45-60 years with COVID-19, enrolled during active disease.

This clone was recorded only once. The rearrangement links TRBV30 to TRBJ1-2; perhaps TRBD1 as D (5 bases). The V end lost 5 bases, the J end lost 8 bases, and 15 bases lay between the germline ends. Germline assignment: CDR1 GTSNPN and CDR2 SVGIG (reference sequence). The CDR3 is 12 amino acids. The CDR3 DNA follows: TGTGCCTGGGGCGGGCAGGGAAGCGGCTACACCTTC. This gives the protein CAWGGQGSGYTF. The variable domain in full, with the rest retrieved from reference TRBV30 and TRBJ1-2, is SQTIHQWPATLVQPVGSPLSLECTVEGTSNPNLYWYRQAAGRGLQLLFYSVGIGQISSEVPQNLSASRPQDRQFILSSKKLLLSDSGFYLCAWGGQGSGYTFGSGTRLTVV.

This chain uses TRBV9 with TRBJ1-5; D gene ambiguous. There are 13 residues in the CDR3. With 4 bases removed from V and 4 bases from J, the gap between germline ends came to 9 bases. The germline V gene encodes CDR1 SGDLS and CDR2 YYNGEE. This chain's CDR3 is CASSTAPNQPQHF. The DNA for the CDR3 is TGTGCCAGCAGCACAGCCCCGAATCAGCCCCAGCATTTT.

This clone has just a few counts. The chain joins TRBV14 to TRBJ2-1, with 11 bases matching TRBD2. Germline V gene lookup returns CDR1 SGHDN and CDR2 FVKESK. V lost 3 bases and J lost 8; bases outside the gene matches: 6. CDR3 length equals 15 residues. DNA of the CDR3: TGTGCCAGCAGCCAGTTAGCGGGAGGGCCTGATGAGCAGTTCTTC. Its protein product is CASSQLAGGPDEQFF. Supplemented by reference TRBV14 and TRBJ2-1, the full variable domain reads EAGVTQFPSHSVIEKGQTVTLRCDPISGHDNLYWYRRVMGKEIKFLLHFVKESKQDESGMPNNRFLAERTGGTYSTLKVQPAELEDSGVYFCASSQLAGGPDEQFFGPGTRLTVL.

DNA of the CDR3: TGCAGCGTTGGTCGGGACTACTCCTACAATGAGCAGTTCTTC. This gives the protein CSVGRDYSYNEQFF. The chain combines TRBV29-1 with TRBJ2-1, with TRBD2 identical over 7 bases. The CDR3 has 14 residues. V shed 4 bases and J 0 bases; nucleotides not matched to a gene: 3. Germline values: CDR1 SQVTM, CDR2 ANQGSEA.

The chain uses TRBV9 and TRBJ2-7; D possibly corresponds to TRBD2 (6 bases). Germline V gene sequence: CDR1 SGDLS, CDR2 YYNGEE. Trimming removed 4 bases from V and 3 bases from J, with 14 bases in between. This CDR3 comprises 14 residues. CDR3 in DNA: TGTGCCAGCAGCTCGCGGGACGGGCGCTACGAGCAGTACTTC. Translation: CASSSRDGRYEQYF. Looking up the rest from reference TRBV9 and TRBJ2-7 gives the full variable domain: DSGVTQTPKHLITATGQRVTLRCSPRSGDLSVYWYQQSLDQGLQFLIQYYNGEERAKGNILERFSAQQFPDLHSELNLSSLELGDSALYFCASSSRDGRYEQYFGPGTRLTVT.

The chain carries TRBV18 and TRBJ1-5, with D uncertain. V shed 2 bases and J shed 3 bases, with 11 bases lying between them. The CDR3 is 15 amino acids. Germline CDR1 is KGHSH and CDR2 is LQKENI. CDR3 nucleotides: TGTGCCAGCTCACCATCGAGAGACTACAATCAGCCCCAGCATTTT. Translated: CASSPSRDYNQPQHF.

The sample holds a few counts of this clone. This sequence joins TRBV28 and TRBJ1-3; D is unresolved. CDR1 MDHEN and CDR2 SYDVKM come from the germline V gene. The ends were cut back, 5 bases at V and 4 bases at J, with 9 bases in the middle. This CDR3 comprises 13 residues. The CDR3 sequence: CASSAPVGNTIYF. CDR3 coding DNA: TGTGCCAGCAGTGCCCCAGTGGGAAACACCATATATTTT.

This rearrangement joins TRBV23-1 to TRBJ2-3; 7 bases are a match to TRBD2. TRBV23-1 is recorded as an ORF, its role being uncertain. This CDR3 comprises 15 residues. The V segment lost 2 bases and the J segment 5 bases; nucleotides outside the gene matches: 7. CDR3 coding DNA: TGCGCCAGCAGTCAAGTGTCGGGAGGTAAAGATACGCAGTATTTT. Protein sequence: CASSQVSGGKDTQYF.

This sequence joins TRBV27 and TRBJ2-1, with 8 nucleotides matching TRBD1. Trimming took 5 bases from V and 6 from J; bases not matched to a gene: 12. CDR1 is MNHEY and CDR2 is SMNVEV in the germline V gene (reference sequence). This CDR3 region has 16 residues. The CDR3 nucleotides read TGTGCCAGCAGTCCCCTGGGGACAGGCCCCATCAATGAGCAGTTCTTC. Its translation is CASSPLGTGPINEQFF.

This chain links TRBV6-5 with TRBJ2-1, with D perhaps TRBD2 (6 bases). Germline V gene sequence: CDR1 MNHEY, CDR2 SVGAGI. The V gene lost 7 bases and the J gene lost 5 bases, with 18 bases spanning the gap. The CDR3 runs to 15 residues. The CDR3 loop reads CASKIHGGEHNEQFF. The DNA for the CDR3 is TGTGCCAGCAAGATTCACGGAGGGGAACACAATGAGCAGTTCTTC.

V usage is TRBV19 and J usage is TRBJ1-1; D remains unclear. The CDR3 consists of 12 residues. Trimming removed 7 bases from V and 3 bases from J, with 9 bases in between. Germline V lookup: CDR1 LNHDA, CDR2 SQIVND (reference sequence). The CDR3 loop is CASTRRDTEAFF. CDR3 sequence (DNA): TGTGCCAGTACGAGGAGAGACACTGAAGCTTTCTTT.

This chain joins TRBV4-2 and TRBJ2-4, with 9 bases aligning to TRBD1. The CDR3 sequence is 16 residues long. The germline gives CDR1 LGHNA, CDR2 YNFKEQ. V lost 4 bases, J lost 7 bases, and 11 bases stayed unmatched. CDR3 nucleotide sequence: TGTGCCAGCAGCCGAAACCCGGACAGGGGTGCTAACATTCAGTACTTC. It codes for CASSRNPDRGANIQYF.

The chain couples TRBV6-6 to TRBJ2-7, with D maybe TRBD1 (6 bases). The CDR3 sequence is 13 residues long. Trimming took off 7 bases at V and 6 bases at J, with 16 bases between the two ends. Germline V CDR1 and CDR2: MNHNY, SVGAGI (reference sequence). CDR3: CASTGQNPFEQYF. The CDR3, as DNA: TGTGCCAGCACCGGACAGAACCCTTTCGAGCAGTACTTC.

V and J are TRBV6-4 and TRBJ1-1; 10 bases line up with TRBD1. CDR1 MRHNA and CDR2 SNTAGT come from the germline V gene. V lost 5 bases to trimming and J lost 13 bases; unmatched junction nucleotides: 7. The CDR3 is made up of 12 amino acids. CDR3 in amino acids: CASSYGTGVVFF. The CDR3, as DNA: TGTGCCAGCAGTTACGGGACAGGGGTTGTTTTCTTT.

J is TRBJ2-6 and V is TRBV2; D is perhaps TRBD1 (6 bases). V lost 5 bases and J lost 2, with 10 bases in between. This CDR3 spans 15 amino acids. CDR1 SNHLY and CDR2 FYNNEI come from the germline V gene. CDR3 coding DNA: TGTGCCAGCAGTTCAGGGGCAGCTGGGGCCAACGTCCTGACTTTC. This gives the protein CASSSGAAGANVLTF.

This clone was seen more than once but under ten times. The chain joins TRBV5-1 to TRBJ2-6; 8 bases fit TRBD1. Germline V lookup: CDR1 SGHRS, CDR2 YFSETQ. This CDR3 region has 17 residues. Germline trimming cut 5 bases from V and 3 bases from J; bases unmatched to any gene: 10. CDR3 residues: CASRRRATGDGANVLTF. The CDR3 region has the DNA TGCGCCAGCAGGCGGAGGGCGACAGGGGATGGGGCCAACGTCCTGACTTTC.

This clone was detected only a few times. The CDR3 sequence: CASSATGTGYEQFF. CDR3 nucleotides: TGTGCCAGCAGTGCAACCGGGACAGGGTATGAGCAGTTCTTC. This sequence joins TRBV6-4 and TRBJ2-1, with 9 nucleotides matching TRBD1. CDR1 is MRHNA, CDR2 SNTAGT, per germline. The CDR3 loop spans 14 amino acids. With 4 bases clipped from V and 8 bases from J, the junction kept 6 bases outside the gene matches.

The chain joins TRBV29-1 to TRBJ2-7, with a tentative D call TRBD1 (5 bases). From germline, CDR1 is SQVTM and CDR2 ANQGSEA. Trimming removed 6 bases at V and 4 bases at J, with 13 bases between. This CDR3 spans 12 amino acids. CDR3 in DNA: TGCAGCGTCCCCATGGGGCCTTACGAGCAGTACTTC. This gives the protein CSVPMGPYEQYF.

This chain joins TRBV7-2 and TRBJ2-5; maybe TRBD1 (5 bases). The V gene's germline CDR1 is SGHTA and CDR2 FQGNSA. V gave up 0 bases and J gave up 4 bases, with 6 bases separating them. This CDR3 has 13 amino acids. The CDR3, as DNA: TGTGCCAGCAGCTTAGCGCAGGGAGAGACCCAGTACTTC. Protein product: CASSLAQGETQYF.

The J gene is TRBJ1-6, the V gene TRBV30; D remains unclear. This CDR3 spans 13 amino acids. Trimming shortened V by 0 bases and J by 5 bases, and 5 bases separated the two germline ends. Germline CDR1 GTSNPN, CDR2 SVGIG (reference sequence). As DNA, the CDR3 is TGTGCCTGGAGTGTGTCAGATAATTCACCCCTCCACTTT. It is translated as CAWSVSDNSPLHF. The full variable domain, rest sourced from reference TRBV30 and TRBJ1-6, is SQTIHQWPATLVQPVGSPLSLECTVEGTSNPNLYWYRQAAGRGLQLLFYSVGIGQISSEVPQNLSASRPQDRQFILSSKKLLLSDSGFYLCAWSVSDNSPLHFGNGTRLTVT.

V is TRBV7-3 and J is TRBJ2-1, with 9 bases that match TRBD2. The CDR3 has 17 residues. With V trimmed by 1 base and J by 4 bases, 8 bases remained unmatched. Germline loops: CDR1 SGHTA, CDR2 FQGTGA. The CDR3 region is CASSLRGLAGRYNEQFF. The CDR3 bases are TGTGCCAGCAGCTTAAGAGGCCTAGCGGGAAGGTACAATGAGCAGTTCTTC.

The chain links TRBV5-6 to TRBJ2-2, with D perhaps matching TRBD1 (6 bases). Germline CDR1 and CDR2: SGHDT and YYEEEE. CDR3 length equals 14 residues. The V and J ends lost 1 base and 7 bases respectively, with 11 bases between them. The CDR3 region is CASSLTGTSGELFF. As DNA, the CDR3 is TGTGCCAGCAGCTTGACAGGGACCAGCGGGGAGCTGTTTTTT.

This clone was observed once. The V gene is TRBV7-3, the J gene TRBJ2-1; 7 bases map to TRBD1. CDR1 is SGHTA and CDR2 is FQGTGA in the germline V gene. The V and J ends lost 2 bases and 4 bases, in that order; junction bases with no gene match: 8. The CDR3 totals 16 residues. The chain's CDR3 is CASSLYEQGNYNEQFF. The CDR3 DNA sequence: TGTGCCAGCAGCTTATATGAACAGGGGAATTACAATGAGCAGTTCTTC.

V usage is TRBV5-1 and J usage is TRBJ2-2; D might be TRBD1 (5 bases). Germline V gene sequence: CDR1 SGHRS, CDR2 YFSETQ. This CDR3 is built from 15 residues. V was trimmed by 0 bases and J by 4 bases, leaving 10 bases between them. CDR3 nucleotides: TGCGCCAGCAGCTTGGAGGGGCCGAGCACCGGGGAGCTGTTTTTT. As protein: CASSLEGPSTGELFF.

J is TRBJ1-2 and V is TRBV5-1; 7 bases match TRBD1. This CDR3 spans 15 amino acids. The junction had 13 bases not matched to a gene; V was cut back by 7 bases and J by 4 bases. Germline loops: CDR1 SGHRS, CDR2 YFSETQ. CDR3 nucleotide sequence: TGCGCCAGCGCACAACGACAGGGCGGAGGCTATGGCTACACCTTC. This encodes CASAQRQGGGYGYTF. Filled out from reference TRBV5-1 and TRBJ1-2, the complete variable domain reads KAGVTQTPRYLIKTRGQQVTLSCSPISGHRSVSWYQQTPGQGLQFLFEYFSETQRNKGNFPGRFSGRQFSNSRSEMNVSTLELGDSALYLCASAQRQGGGYGYTFGSGTRLTVV.

This clone has only one observation. This sequence joins TRBV19 and TRBJ2-5, with 9 bases fitting TRBD2. There are 15 residues in the CDR3. CDR1 and CDR2 from the germline V gene are LNHDA and SQIVND (reference sequence). After removal of 6 bases from V and 1 base from J, the junction contained 6 bases not matched to a gene. The CDR3 DNA reads as TGTGCCAGTAGGTCAGCGGGAGGACCCCAAGAGACCCAGTACTTC. This gives the protein CASRSAGGPQETQYF. Looking up the rest from reference TRBV19 and TRBJ2-5 gives the full variable domain: DGGITQSPKYLFRKEGQNVTLSCEQNLNHDAMYWYRQDPGQGLRLIYYSQIVNDFQKGDIAEGYSVSREKKESFPLTVTSAQKNPTAFYLCASRSAGGPQETQYFGPGTRLLVL.

CDR3 nucleotides: TGTGCCAGCTCACCGTCCCGGGACATCAGTAACTATGGCTACACCTTC. It codes for CASSPSRDISNYGYTF. The rearrangement links TRBV18 to TRBJ1-2; perhaps TRBD1 as D (6 bases). V was pared by 3 bases and J by 1 base, with 15 bases between. The CDR3 loop spans 16 amino acids. The germline CDR1 and CDR2 sequences are KGHSH and LQKENI.